One sample yielded the 22 T cell receptor beta chains listed below, sequenced in a study of chemoradiotherapy in HPV16-positive cancers. TCRdb's copy holds only in-frame clones and misses some; the assay was immunoSEQ multiplex PCR. The sample records some 22,000 clones, about 90% being singletons. The material was blood, obtained from a patient who underwent chemoradiotherapy. These receptors were obtained from a human donor with HPV-associated anogenital cancer.

The chain employs TRBV9 and TRBJ2-5; the D is unclear. Trimming left V 0 bases short and J 5 bases short, with 14 bases between. The germline V gene has CDR1 SGDLS and CDR2 YYNGEE. The CDR3 spans 15 residues. CDR3 DNA: TGTGCCAGCAGCGTAGGGGGTTCCTTGAGGGAGACCCAGTACTTC. This sequence encodes CASSVGGSLRETQYF.

In nucleotides, the CDR3 is TGTGCCAGTAGAAGGACTAGCGCTAGCACAGATACGCAGTATTTT. The encoded protein is CASRRTSASTDTQYF. The chain carries TRBV19 and TRBJ2-3; 9 bases align to TRBD2. CDR3 length: 15 residues. With 6 bases clipped from V and 0 bases from J, the junction kept 4 bases outside the gene matches. Germline CDR1 is LNHDA and CDR2 is SQIVND (reference sequence).

This rearrangement joins TRBV4-1 to TRBJ2-7; the match to TRBD2 covers 12 bases. The CDR3 consists of 14 residues. CDR1 MGHRA and CDR2 YSYEKL come from the germline V gene. With 4 bases clipped from V and 5 bases from J, the junction kept 3 bases outside the gene matches. The CDR3 bases are TGCGCCAGCAGCCGGACTAGCGGGGTCGACGAGCAGTACTTC. It yields the protein CASSRTSGVDEQYF.

V and J are TRBV5-8 and TRBJ2-7, with D unresolved. Trimming took off 4 bases at V and 2 bases at J, with 16 bases between the two ends. The CDR3 totals 15 residues. Per the germline V gene, CDR1 is SGHTS and CDR2 is YDEGEE. This CDR3 is CASSPSWPDTYEQYF. The DNA for the CDR3 is TGTGCCAGCAGCCCGTCGTGGCCGGATACCTACGAGCAGTACTTC.

The chain joins TRBV19 to TRBJ2-3, with D hard to call. There are 15 residues in the CDR3. The V gene lost 1 base and the J gene lost 5 bases, with 13 bases spanning the gap. Germline V gene lookup returns CDR1 LNHDA and CDR2 SQIVND (reference sequence). The CDR3 reads CASSIVGQVGDTQYF. Here the CDR3 DNA reads TGTGCCAGTAGTATAGTAGGCCAGGTTGGAGATACGCAGTATTTT.

The rearrangement links TRBV5-6 to TRBJ2-1; D is tentatively TRBD1 or TRBD2 (6 bases each). This CDR3 spans 13 amino acids. The germline V and J ends were trimmed by 4 bases and 12 bases, with 17 bases remaining between them. The germline V gene has CDR1 SGHDT and CDR2 YYEEEE. This CDR3 is CASSPVSGGGQFF. For the CDR3, the DNA is TGTGCCAGCAGCCCGGTGTCAGGAGGGGGGCAGTTCTTC.

This clone has just one count. The rearrangement joins TRBV11-2 to TRBJ1-5; 9 bases are shared with TRBD1. V lost 4 bases, J lost 4 bases, and 5 bases stayed unmatched. CDR3 size: 15 residues. CDR1 is SGHAT and CDR2 is FQNNGV in the germline V gene. The CDR3 spells CASSYSTGGNQPQHF. The CDR3 nucleotides are TGTGCCAGCAGCTACTCGACAGGGGGGAATCAGCCCCAGCATTTT.

The CDR3 sequence: CASSSRPTSRASTDTQYF. The CDR3 DNA sequence: TGTGCCAGCAGCTCGCGCCCGACTAGCCGAGCTTCCACAGATACGCAGTATTTT. The chain has TRBV7-2 and TRBJ2-3; 7 bases are shared with TRBD2. CDR1 and CDR2 (germline): SGHTA, FQGNSA. The CDR3 runs 18 residues. The V gene end was trimmed by 4 bases and the J gene end by 2 bases; junction bases not matched to a gene: 15.

The genes are TRBV15 and TRBJ1-1, with 7 positions matching TRBD1. Germline CDR1 LNHNV, CDR2 YYDKDF (reference sequence). V dropped 0 bases and J dropped 4; count of bases not matched to a gene: 5. The CDR3 is 15 residues long. CDR3 in DNA: TGTGCCACCAGCAGAGATCTACACAGGGGCACTGAAGCTTTCTTT. Its translation is CATSRDLHRGTEAFF.

The CDR3 nucleotides are TGTGCCAGCAGTGAAAGGGGATACGGGGAGCTGTTTTTT. Translated: CASSERGYGELFF. This sequence joins TRBV6-4 and TRBJ2-2; perhaps TRBD1 as D (5 bases). Trimming stripped 3 bases from V and 7 bases from J, with 9 bases between. Germline V lookup: CDR1 MRHNA, CDR2 SNTAGT. The CDR3 is made up of 13 amino acids.

The J gene is TRBJ2-5, the V gene TRBV21-1; TRBD1 is taken as the D call from the table, unchecked against the DNA. TRBV21-1 is noted as a pseudogene. The length of the CDR3 is 13 residues. This CDR3 reads CASSKGTAETQYF. In DNA, the CDR3 is TGTGCCAGCAGCAAAGGGACAGCAGAGACCCAGTACTTC.

This clone was detected only a few times. The gene calls are TRBV7-2 and TRBJ1-1; D is unresolved. Germline CDR1 SGHTA, CDR2 FQGNSA. The CDR3 totals 13 residues. The V end was cut by 3 bases, the J end by 3 bases, with 8 bases between. The chain's CDR3 is CASSLYRDTEAFF. The CDR3 region has the DNA TGTGCCAGCAGCTTGTACAGAGACACTGAAGCTTTCTTT.

The chain recombines TRBV6-1 with TRBJ1-5, with a possible D match to TRBD1 (5 bases). CDR3 size: 15 residues. From germline, CDR1 is MNHNS and CDR2 SASEGT. V lost 6 bases, J lost 4 bases, and 16 bases lay in between. The CDR3 DNA follows: TGTGCCAGCAGACTGGACACCTTAGGAAATCAGCCCCAGCATTTT. It specifies CASRLDTLGNQPQHF.

The V call is TRBV12-5, the J call TRBJ2-2; D possibly corresponds to TRBD2 (5 bases). The CDR3 totals 16 residues. In germline, CDR1 is LGHNT, CDR2 FRNRAP. The germline V and J ends were trimmed by 3 bases and 4 bases, with 15 bases remaining between them. CDR3: CASGFAFDGGTGELFF. As DNA, the CDR3 is TGTGCTAGTGGTTTCGCTTTTGACGGAGGCACCGGGGAGCTGTTTTTT.

The count of this clone is one. This rearrangement joins TRBV7-6 to TRBJ1-1, with unresolved D. V lost 1 base to trimming and J lost 1 base, with 10 bases between them. CDR1 and CDR2 (germline): SGHVS, FNYEAQ. CDR3 length: 15 residues. CDR3 coding DNA: TGTGCCAGCAGCTTAGAGGTGGGAGCGAACACTGAAGCTTTCTTT. It encodes CASSLEVGANTEAFF.

Notes on this clone: The junction does not match germline at one end; this may be a read error. Other DNA sequences of this sample code for an identical CDR3. This chain links TRBV20-1 with TRBJ1-1; weak D call: TRBD1 (5 bases). This CDR3 spans 11 amino acids. Germline loops: CDR1 DFQATT, CDR2 SNEGSKA (reference sequence). DNA for the CDR3: TGCAGTGCCCAGGACACCTACGAAGCCTTCTTT. It translates to CSAQDTYEAFF.

This chain uses TRBV19 with TRBJ2-1, with 13 bases lining up with TRBD2. There are 15 residues in the CDR3. Trimming took 9 bases from V and 7 from J; bases not matched to a gene: 9. Germline V gene lookup returns CDR1 LNHDA and CDR2 SQIVND (reference sequence). CDR3: CASFTSGGARNEQFF. DNA of the CDR3: TGTGCCAGCTTTACTAGCGGGGGGGCCAGGAATGAGCAGTTCTTC.

This clone was detected once. The genes are TRBV7-2 and TRBJ2-1, with 12 bases fitting TRBD2. The CDR3 is 16 amino acids. J was trimmed by 10 bases and V by 4 bases; bases with no gene match: 11. Germline V gene sequence: CDR1 SGHTA, CDR2 FQGNSA. The CDR3 nucleotides are TGTGCCAGCAGCTATGCTAGCGGGAGGGCCCGCAGAGAGCAGTTCTTC. Encoded protein: CASSYASGRARREQFF.

V gene TRBV5-4 combines with J gene TRBJ2-1; D possibly corresponds to TRBD2 (5 bases). The CDR3 totals 15 residues. Trimming pared 1 base from V and 2 bases from J, leaving 10 bases between. Looked up from germline, CDR1 is SGHNT and CDR2 is YYREEE (reference sequence). The CDR3: CASSLSGAAYNEQFF. DNA for the CDR3: TGTGCCAGCAGCTTGAGTGGAGCGGCCTACAATGAGCAGTTCTTC.

The CDR3 sequence: CASSTRTLDTQYF. In DNA form, the CDR3 reads TGTGCCAGCAGCACCCGAACCCTGGATACGCAGTATTTT. The rearrangement joins TRBV11-2 to TRBJ2-3; no firm D call. The V and J ends lost 5 bases and 6 bases respectively, with 12 bases between them. The germline gives CDR1 SGHAT, CDR2 FQNNGV. This CDR3 has 13 residues.

Concerning this clone: One junction end does not reproduce the germline sequence, and a read error may be involved. The CDR3 sequence: CASSSGRGSYEQYF. The CDR3 region has the DNA TGTGCCAGCAGTAGCGGGAGGGGGTCCTACGAGCAGTACTTC. This rearrangement joins TRBV19 to TRBJ2-7, with 11 nucleotides matching TRBD2. The CDR3 has 14 residues. Germline values: CDR1 LNHDA, CDR2 SQIVND (reference sequence).

This sequence joins TRBV4-2 and TRBJ1-2; D uncertain. The CDR3 runs to 16 residues. The germline CDR1 and CDR2 sequences are LGHNA and YNFKEQ. The V end was cut by 0 bases, the J end by 4 bases, with 15 bases between. The CDR3 coding sequence is TGTGCCAGCAGCCAAGAGTGGAGACATGACGGCTATGGCTACACCTTC. Translating it yields CASSQEWRHDGYGYTF.